The entry that follows covers one TCR beta chain sequence. Antigen specificity is unknown. Quantitative 5'-RACE with molecular barcodes produced the TCR beta libraries. TCRdb recomputed calls from the 5' RACE reads with MiXCR, one row per CDR3 protein. The sample has roughly 300,000 distinct CDR3 sequences; around 8% are singletons. These data belong to a study of CD8 T cells in ankylosing spondylitis. Study-wide findings and caveats: In synovial fluid and blood from reactive arthritis, some motif variants were previously reported. Relatively scarce in peripheral blood, disease-linked clones were CD8+. Typical of ankylosing spondylitis blood, it appeared, was a TCR beta motif of under 10 highly homologous variants.

The sequenced material came from blood, either unsorted or a sorted T cell fraction (not recorded which). The source is a male donor with ankylosing spondylitis.

Written as DNA, the CDR3 is TGCAGTGCTAGGGCTAGCGGGCCTAGCACAGATACGCAGTATTTT. It specifies CSARASGPSTDTQYF. The genes are TRBV20-1 and TRBJ2-3, with 8 bases fitting TRBD2. With 3 bases clipped from V and 0 bases from J, the junction kept 5 bases outside the gene matches. CDR1 and CDR2 from the germline V gene are DFQATT and SNEGSKA (reference sequence). The CDR3 length is 15 residues.